These T cell receptor beta chains were read from a single sample in a study of chronic HIV infection and antiretroviral therapy. TCRdb processed the 5' RACE reads anew with MiXCR; each CDR3 protein has one entry. The sample has 30,000 or so distinct CDR3 sequences; roughly 9.1% are singletons. The material sequenced was peripheral blood. These receptors came from an adult who had HIV and had not received antiretroviral therapy, or was an uninfected healthy control (not recorded which). The conserved cysteine and the conserved F or W are not part of the CDR3 here.

v_gene	j_gene	CDR3aa
TRBV6-2/TRBV6-3	TRBJ2-1	ASSARTRYNEQF
TRBV29-1	TRBJ1-2	SARTREDYGYT
TRBV29-1	TRBJ2-7	SVEGETDYEQY
TRBV11-2	TRBJ1-3	ASSPQTGQGQRVSGNTIY
TRBV10-1	TRBJ2-7	ASSESTGYEQY
TRBV29-1	TRBJ1-2	SVGEAFYGYT
TRBV12-3/TRBV12-4	TRBJ2-7	ASRSSSYYEQY
TRBV18	TRBJ1-4	ASSPLNQGATNEKLF
TRBV10-3	TRBJ2-7	AISPEGRHYEQY
TRBV29-1	TRBJ1-2	SVDNHGYT
TRBV5-5	TRBJ1-1	ASSLMQGRGMNTEAF
TRBV5-1	TRBJ2-1	ASSQGLAGIVDYEQF
TRBV29-1	TRBJ1-1	SVDPNTEAF
TRBV2	TRBJ2-2	ASLSESLTGELF
TRBV6-5	TRBJ1-2	ASREGQDGYT
TRBV29-1	TRBJ1-1	SAVSGANTEAF
TRBV5-1	TRBJ1-1	ASSLVGASNTEAF
TRBV11-2	TRBJ2-5	ASSPTDRLGTQY
TRBV27	TRBJ2-2	ASSLGQNTGELF
TRBV25-1	TRBJ2-1	ASRTSGYNEQF
TRBV18	TRBJ2-3	ASSPPRQGRSTDTQY
TRBV27	TRBJ1-6	ASSINTGGVSPLH
TRBV4-3	TRBJ1-4	ASSQDLTATNEKLF
TRBV5-4	TRBJ1-1	ASTLFDSRHTEAF
TRBV6-6	TRBJ1-1	ASNRQGFIEAF
TRBV2	TRBJ2-7	ASRRPSSYEQY
TRBV12-3/TRBV12-4	TRBJ2-1	ASSSHRYEQF
TRBV29-1	TRBJ2-5	SVEGGDGQETQY
TRBV6-4	TRBJ2-6	ASSYDSSGANVLT
TRBV29-1	TRBJ1-1	SVARFLNTEAF
TRBV14	TRBJ1-4	ASSQPGVEANEKLF
TRBV27	TRBJ1-2	ASSLWGDGYGYT
TRBV4-1	TRBJ2-7	ASSQSRGTYEQY
TRBV28	TRBJ2-7	ASSLSGGSLSEQY
TRBV25-1	TRBJ2-1	ASSDQTVYNEQF
TRBV27	TRBJ2-7	ASSLTGGSYEQY
TRBV6-2/TRBV6-3	TRBJ1-1	ASSFDRMNTEAF
TRBV20-1	TRBJ2-7	SARMGNEQY
TRBV18	TRBJ2-5	ASSPGDSGQGIRETQY
TRBV19	TRBJ2-1	ASSQNGDRVSSYNEQF
TRBV6-1	TRBJ2-1	ASPRGQGANEQF
TRBV7-9	TRBJ1-5	ASSLGVSSQPQH
TRBV7-2	TRBJ1-1	ASSMRTEAF
TRBV20-1	TRBJ2-7	SASPAPISYEQY
TRBV6-2/TRBV6-3	TRBJ2-5	ASSVRTPGLAETQY
TRBV2	TRBJ2-3	ASRSTASTDTQY
TRBV9	TRBJ2-5	ASSVGTSGVQETQY
TRBV29-1	TRBJ1-5	SVETGCGQYQH
TRBV29-1	TRBJ1-1	SVDLAGGSEAF
TRBV2	TRBJ1-4	ASTDKPGEKLF
TRBV2	TRBJ1-1	ASSVGTVNTEAF
TRBV29-1	TRBJ2-3	SVEGGLSRADTQY
TRBV2	TRBJ2-1	ASSAEQGTSGKGEQF
TRBV2	TRBJ2-7	ASSEDPYYEQY